This TCR beta chain was identified during a study of T cell responses to AZD1222 COVID-19 vaccine. Assay used: immunoSEQ multiplex PCR; TCRdb lists only in-frame clones, some missing. The sample lists over 100,000 clones, 75% to 90% occurring once. Overall study results and limits: Baseline serology detected seropositivity in only a handful of AZD1222 recipients. Spike-specific TCR breadth and depth were elevated following two AZD1222 doses.

V dropped 3 bases and J dropped 2 bases, with 7 bases sitting between them. Germline-derived CDR1 and CDR2 are MGHRA and YSYEKL. The CDR3 loop spans 13 amino acids. A remark on this clone: The antigen remains unidentified.

The clonotype originates from an adult in good health. The chain is built from TRBV4-1 and TRBJ1-1; D might be TRBD1 (6 bases). Source: peripheral blood, taken on day 0 of AZD1222 vaccination. CDR3 in amino acids: CASSQTGNTEAFF. The CDR3 nucleotides are TGCGCCAGCAGCCAGACAGGCAACACTGAAGCTTTCTTT.